These 28 T cell receptor beta chains share one sample of origin, sequenced in a study of CD8+ T cells in alopecia areata. Sequencing relied on a cDNA template that was reverse transcribed from extracted RNA. Clones were sequenced by immunoSEQ multiplex PCR, and TCRdb holds only the in-frame ones, with some missing. The profile shows 130,000 to 150,000 clones, approximately 60% of them singletons. The sample comprised CD8+ T cells sorted from blood. These receptors all stem from a human donor in good health.

The V and J genes are TRBV27 and TRBJ1-5; possible D gene TRBD1, 5 bases. This CDR3 has 15 residues. Germline V gives CDR1 MNHEY, CDR2 SMNVEV (reference sequence). The ends were cut back, 5 bases at V and 0 bases at J, with 11 bases in the middle. The CDR3 DNA sequence: TGTGCCAGCAGTCTGGGACCTCTTAGCAATCAGCCCCAGCATTTT. Encoded protein: CASSLGPLSNQPQHF.

This chain joins TRBV7-9 and TRBJ2-1; D not certain. The CDR3 contains 14 residues. Germline CDR1 and CDR2: SEHNR and FQNEAQ (reference sequence). The V end lost 5 bases, the J end lost 4 bases, and 12 bases lay between the germline ends. CDR3 loop: CASSPPRVYNEQFF. CDR3 in DNA: TGTGCCAGCAGCCCCCCGAGAGTTTACAATGAGCAGTTCTTC.

This clone was counted a single time. The rearrangement links TRBV27 to TRBJ1-2, with a tentative D call TRBD1 (5 bases). Per germline, CDR1 MNHEY and CDR2 SMNVEV (reference sequence). The CDR3 has 13 amino acids. Trimming took off 7 bases at V and 8 bases at J, with 17 bases between the two ends. CDR3 in amino acids: CASTSLAGQGYTF. The CDR3 DNA follows: TGTGCCAGCACTTCCCTGGCAGGGCAGGGCTACACCTTC.

This clone was seen more than once but under ten times. The chain employs TRBV7-8 and TRBJ1-2, with TRBD1 as a possible D gene (6 bases). Trimming cost V 6 bases and J 0 bases, with 17 bases left between them. There are 16 residues in the CDR3. Germline CDR1 SGHVS, CDR2 FQNEAQ. The CDR3 here is CASSQNTGLANYGYTF. As DNA, the CDR3 is TGTGCCAGCAGTCAAAACACAGGGCTAGCTAACTATGGCTACACCTTC.

The genes are TRBV6-1 and TRBJ2-7; D unresolved. Germline lookup yields CDR1 MNHNS and CDR2 SASEGT. The CDR3 is made up of 11 amino acids. Trimming left V 3 bases short and J 3 bases short, with 3 bases between. CDR3 sequence reads: CASSDFYEQYF. The DNA of the CDR3 is TGTGCCAGCAGTGATTTCTACGAGCAGTACTTC.

This chain connects TRBV4-3 to TRBJ1-1, with D possibly matching TRBD1 (5 bases). Trimming took 1 base from V and 1 from J, leaving 10 bases between them. The CDR3 is made up of 15 amino acids. The V gene's germline CDR1 is LGHNA and CDR2 YSLEER. CDR3 in amino acids: CASSQGGGGNTEAFF. In DNA form, the CDR3 reads TGCGCCAGCAGCCAAGGCGGCGGGGGGAACACTGAAGCTTTCTTT.

Of note for this clone: The sample contains more than one DNA sequence encoding this CDR3. The rearrangement joins TRBV30 to TRBJ2-1; possible D gene TRBD2, 5 bases. The germline CDR1 and CDR2 sequences are GTSNPN and SVGIG (reference sequence). V lost 3 bases to trimming and J lost 7 bases, with 7 bases between them. CDR3 length: 11 amino acids. Written as DNA, the CDR3 is TGTGCCTGGAGCGGAGGTAATGAGCAGTTCTTC. Its protein product is CAWSGGNEQFF.

The V and J genes are TRBV27 and TRBJ2-3, with TRBD1 as a possible D gene (5 bases). The V gene lost 2 bases and the J gene lost 8 bases, with 14 bases spanning the gap. The CDR3 covers 14 residues. Germline V lookup: CDR1 MNHEY, CDR2 SMNVEV (reference sequence). CDR3 nucleotide sequence: TGTGCCAGCAGTTTACAGGGTTTCAGGTCTACGCAGTATTTT. This translates into CASSLQGFRSTQYF.

This clone appeared a single time. The CDR3 DNA sequence: TGTGCCAGCAGCCCATACCGGGACAGCTCCTATGGCTACACCTTC. Its translation is CASSPYRDSSYGYTF. The chain joins TRBV7-9 to TRBJ1-2; 7 nucleotides match TRBD1. With 5 bases clipped from V and 4 bases from J, the junction kept 10 bases outside the gene matches. The CDR3 runs 15 residues. The germline gives CDR1 SEHNR, CDR2 FQNEAQ (reference sequence).

This sequence joins TRBV4-1 and TRBJ1-4, with D uncertain. The germline gives CDR1 MGHRA, CDR2 YSYEKL. Trimming pared 1 base from V and 4 bases from J, leaving 13 bases between. This CDR3 has 16 residues. CDR3 residues: CASSQVALPDNEKLFF. The CDR3 bases are TGCGCCAGCAGCCAAGTGGCTTTGCCAGATAATGAAAAACTGTTTTTT.

The V and J genes are TRBV27 and TRBJ1-1; perhaps TRBD1 as D (5 bases). V lost 5 bases, J lost 1 base, and 11 bases lay in between. Germline-derived CDR1 and CDR2 are MNHEY and SMNVEV (reference sequence). The CDR3 is 14 residues long. CDR3 residues: CASSAGPWNTEAFF. The CDR3 nucleotides read TGTGCCAGCAGTGCGGGACCCTGGAACACTGAAGCTTTCTTT.

A note on this clone: The same CDR3 arises from other DNA sequences in this sample as well. This rearrangement joins TRBV29-1 to TRBJ2-1; 7 bases agree with TRBD2. Germline V lookup: CDR1 SQVTM, CDR2 ANQGSEA. The CDR3 spans 10 residues. The J segment lost 8 bases and the V segment lost 6 bases, leaving 1 base of the junction unmatched. The CDR3 here is CSVGGDEQFF. As DNA, the CDR3 is TGCAGCGTGGGAGGGGATGAGCAGTTCTTC.

This sequence joins TRBV5-1 and TRBJ2-5; 7 bases are shared with TRBD2. Germline loops: CDR1 SGHRS, CDR2 YFSETQ. V shed 4 bases, J shed 3 bases, and the junction held 3 bases outside the gene matches. This CDR3 has 13 amino acids. The CDR3 sequence: CASSVAGEETQYF. Written as DNA, the CDR3 is TGCGCCAGCAGCGTGGCGGGGGAAGAGACCCAGTACTTC. The full variable domain, with the rest looked up from reference TRBV5-1 and TRBJ2-5, is KAGVTQTPRYLIKTRGQQVTLSCSPISGHRSVSWYQQTPGQGLQFLFEYFSETQRNKGNFPGRFSGRQFSNSRSEMNVSTLELGDSALYLCASSVAGEETQYFGPGTRLLVL.

V and J are TRBV5-1 and TRBJ2-1; D is unclear. The CDR3 has 11 residues. Trimming cost V 1 base and J 7 bases, with 3 bases left between them. CDR1 and CDR2 (germline): SGHRS, YFSETQ. The CDR3, as DNA: TGCGCCAGCAGCTTGAGAAATGAGCAGTTCTTC. Translation gives CASSLRNEQFF.

This clone was seen just once. The rearrangement joins TRBV10-2 to TRBJ2-1, with 11 bases that match TRBD2. The CDR3 length is 16 residues. The trim removed 2 bases at V and 3 bases at J, leaving 3 bases unmatched. Germline V gives CDR1 WSHSY, CDR2 SAAADI. The CDR3 DNA follows: TGCGCCAGCAGTGAGCGACTAGCGGGGCACTACAATGAGCAGTTCTTC. Translated: CASSERLAGHYNEQFF.

Concerning this clone itself: The sample contains more than one DNA sequence encoding this CDR3. The chain joins TRBV6-5 to TRBJ1-5, with D possibly TRBD1 on 6 matching bases. The CDR3 is 13 amino acids. Germline V gene lookup returns CDR1 MNHEY and CDR2 SVGAGI. V lost 2 bases and J 7 bases, leaving 9 bases between the germline ends. The CDR3: CASSYGGGQPQHF. The CDR3 nucleotides are TGTGCCAGCAGTTACGGCGGGGGCCAGCCCCAGCATTTT.

V usage is TRBV28 and J usage is TRBJ2-3; 16 nucleotides line up with TRBD2. The CDR3 loop spans 18 amino acids. The germline CDR1 and CDR2 sequences are MDHEN and SYDVKM. V trimming: 5 bases; J trimming: 6 bases; junction bases outside the gene matches: 11. The CDR3 is CASSAYPGLAGGRDTQYF. Here the CDR3 DNA reads TGTGCCAGCAGTGCTTATCCGGGACTAGCGGGAGGGAGGGATACGCAGTATTTT.

This clone was seen more than once but under ten times. This chain uses TRBV6-1 with TRBJ1-2; D gene unclear. Trimming took 8 bases from V and 0 from J, leaving 7 bases between them. In germline, CDR1 is MNHNS, CDR2 SASEGT. The CDR3 is 12 amino acids. DNA for the CDR3: TGTGCCAGCCAGGTTACTAACTATGGCTACACCTTC. This translates into CASQVTNYGYTF.

This clone was seen only a few times. This chain links TRBV19 with TRBJ2-7; TRBD1 is a possible D gene (6 bases). Trimming left V 7 bases short and J 5 bases short, with 12 bases between. Germline-derived CDR1 and CDR2 are LNHDA and SQIVND (reference sequence). There are 12 residues in the CDR3. CDR3: CASTEQGHEQYF. Here the CDR3 DNA reads TGTGCCAGTACCGAACAGGGCCACGAGCAGTACTTC.

V and J are TRBV28 and TRBJ2-7; a possible D gene is TRBD2 (6 bases). The V end lost 4 bases, the J end lost 1 base, and 14 bases lay between the germline ends. CDR1 is MDHEN and CDR2 is SYDVKM in the germline V gene. The CDR3 loop spans 15 amino acids. The CDR3, as DNA: TGTGCCAGCAGTTCCTCGACTAGTGGGTCCTACGAGCAGTACTTC. Protein sequence: CASSSSTSGSYEQYF. The full variable domain, with the rest looked up from reference TRBV28 and TRBJ2-7, is DVKVTQSSRYLVKRTGEKVFLECVQDMDHENMFWYRQDPGLGLRLIYFSYDVKMKEKGDIPEGYSVSREKKERFSLILESASTNQTSMYLCASSSSTSGSYEQYFGPGTRLTVT.

Comment on this clone: Other DNA sequences in this sample translate to the same CDR3. The V and J genes are TRBV27 and TRBJ1-1; D not resolved. The V end lost 6 bases, the J end lost 1 base, and 3 bases lay between the germline ends. Germline assignment: CDR1 MNHEY and CDR2 SMNVEV (reference sequence). The CDR3 runs to 11 residues. CDR3 residues: CASSRNTEAFF. The CDR3 DNA is TGTGCCAGCAGCAGGAACACTGAAGCTTTCTTT.

The chain uses TRBV10-2 and TRBJ2-2; D is undetermined. The germline V gene has CDR1 WSHSY and CDR2 SAAADI. Trimming cost V 4 bases and J 5 bases, with 8 bases left between them. This CDR3 contains 13 residues. The CDR3 bases are TGCGCCAGCAGTGGTTTGTCAACCGGGGAGCTGTTTTTT. Protein sequence: CASSGLSTGELFF.

This sequence joins TRBV4-1 and TRBJ2-7, with 10 bases that match TRBD2. This CDR3 comprises 15 residues. J gave up 4 bases and V 5 bases, and 8 bases lay outside the gene matches. Per the germline V gene, CDR1 is MGHRA and CDR2 is YSYEKL. CDR3 nucleotide sequence: TGCGCCAGCAGCGAAGGGGAGCGGGAGGGGTACGAGCAGTACTTC. It yields the protein CASSEGEREGYEQYF.

This clone was seen only a few times. The chain recombines TRBV29-1 with TRBJ1-2; D unclear. The germline V gene encodes CDR1 SQVTM and CDR2 ANQGSEA. There are 13 residues in the CDR3. V was shortened by 6 bases and J by 2 bases, with 13 bases between the two germline ends. The CDR3 nucleotides are TGCAGCGTAAGATCCGGGAGCAACTATGGCTACACCTTC. Amino acids: CSVRSGSNYGYTF.

This clone has a handful of counts. The chain is built from TRBV6-6 and TRBJ2-1; 13 bases are shared with TRBD2. The length of the CDR3 is 15 residues. V was pared by 4 bases and J by 6 bases, with 3 bases of the junction left unmatched. Germline assignment: CDR1 MNHNY and CDR2 SVGAGI (reference sequence). This CDR3 is CASSFGLAGANEQFF. In DNA, the CDR3 is TGTGCCAGCAGTTTTGGACTAGCGGGAGCCAATGAGCAGTTCTTC.

This chain joins TRBV7-9 and TRBJ2-5; no definite D call. Germline CDR1 is SEHNR and CDR2 is FQNEAQ (reference sequence). Trimming stripped 5 bases from V and 1 base from J, with 8 bases between. The CDR3 is 13 residues long. The CDR3 DNA follows: TGTGCCAGCAGCCGCCCTCTCCAAGAGACCCAGTACTTC. Protein: CASSRPLQETQYF.

The chain employs TRBV5-4 and TRBJ2-7; 9 nucleotides line up with TRBD2. Germline V gene sequence: CDR1 SGHNT, CDR2 YYREEE (reference sequence). V dropped 2 bases and J dropped 5; count of bases not matched to a gene: 8. This CDR3 region has 15 residues. CDR3: CASSLDQAGGHEQYF. The DNA of the CDR3 is TGTGCCAGCAGCTTAGACCAAGCGGGAGGCCACGAGCAGTACTTC.

The CDR3 nucleotides are TGTGCCAGCAGTTTAGCCCCCTACAGGGACCACACTGAAGCTTTCTTT. Protein product: CASSLAPYRDHTEAFF. The V call is TRBV27, the J call TRBJ1-1; D possibly corresponds to TRBD1 (6 bases). Germline values: CDR1 MNHEY, CDR2 SMNVEV (reference sequence). The CDR3 contains 16 residues. V lost 2 bases and J lost 3, with 16 bases in between.